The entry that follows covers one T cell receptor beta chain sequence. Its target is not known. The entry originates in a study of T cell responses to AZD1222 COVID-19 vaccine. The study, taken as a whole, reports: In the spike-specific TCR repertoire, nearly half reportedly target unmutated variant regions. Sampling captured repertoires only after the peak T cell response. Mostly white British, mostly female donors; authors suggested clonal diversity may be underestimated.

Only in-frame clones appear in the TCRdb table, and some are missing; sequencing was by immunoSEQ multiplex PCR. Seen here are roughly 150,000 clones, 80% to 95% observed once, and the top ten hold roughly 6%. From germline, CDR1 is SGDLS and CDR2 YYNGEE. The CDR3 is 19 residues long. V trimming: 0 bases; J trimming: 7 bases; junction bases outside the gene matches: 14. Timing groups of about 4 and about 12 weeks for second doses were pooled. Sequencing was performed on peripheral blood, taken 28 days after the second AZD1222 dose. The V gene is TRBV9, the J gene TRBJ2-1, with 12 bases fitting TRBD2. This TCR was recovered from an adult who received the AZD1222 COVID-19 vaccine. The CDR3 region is CASSVGSSGRAHPGNEQFF. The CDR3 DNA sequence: TGTGCCAGCAGCGTAGGGTCTAGCGGGAGGGCCCACCCCGGGAATGAGCAGTTCTTC. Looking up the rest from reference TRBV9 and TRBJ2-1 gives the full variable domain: DSGVTQTPKHLITATGQRVTLRCSPRSGDLSVYWYQQSLDQGLQFLIQYYNGEERAKGNILERFSAQQFPDLHSELNLSSLELGDSALYFCASSVGSSGRAHPGNEQFFGPGTRLTVL.